Included here is one T cell receptor beta chain sequence, with context. Antigen unknown. Germline-derived CDR1 and CDR2 are MNHEY and SVGAGI. CDR3 length equals 13 residues. After removal of 7 bases from V and 6 bases from J, the junction contained 6 bases not matched to a gene. The data derive from a study of cytomegalovirus exposure and HLA in healthy donors. Study context: Samples from HLA-typed donors yielded 65 million to 90 million unique TCRs in an early data release.

A multiplex PCR was run with 60 Vbeta primers and 13 Jbeta primers. The protocol was immunoSEQ multiplex PCR, while the TCRdb copy is restricted to in-frame clones and leaves out a portion. In the table there are 150,000 to 200,000 clones, around 84% of which are singletons. Overall study results and limits: Roughly uniform depth of sequencing across donors was assumed in presence/absence analyses.

The chain links TRBV6-5 to TRBJ1-1, with 9 bases lining up with TRBD1. This clonotype was obtained from a man aged 25 to 45 in good health and CMV-seropositive. Sequenced: PBMCs. CDR3 nucleotide sequence: TGTGCCAGCACTGAGACAGGGGGATCTGAAGCTTTCTTT. This gives the protein CASTETGGSEAFF.